What follows are 8 T cell receptor beta chains derived from one specimen sequenced in a study of blood T cell repertoires in COVID-19. Using immunoSEQ multiplex PCR, the repertoire was profiled, and TCRdb retains in-frame clones only, with some absent. Among 200,000 or so clones listed, about four fifths were seen once. Input material: peripheral blood. The source of these receptors is a woman aged 65 to 85 with active or convalescent COVID-19.

This clone has a handful of counts. The chain has TRBV3-1 (or the pseudogene TRBV3-2) and TRBJ2-5; 9 nucleotides match TRBD2. V lost 8 bases and J lost 3; bases outside the gene matches: 7. The CDR3 has 14 amino acids. Germline CDR1 reads LGHDT; CDR2 reads YNNKEL (reference sequence). The CDR3 nucleotides read TGTGCCAGCGGTCGTAGCGGGGGTAAAGAGACCCAGTACTTC. It translates to CASGRSGGKETQYF.

The chain is built from TRBV6-5 and TRBJ2-5; D is perhaps TRBD2 (7 bases). Germline-derived CDR1 and CDR2 are MNHEY and SVGAGI. The CDR3 has 14 amino acids. With 6 bases removed from V and 4 bases from J, the gap between germline ends came to 15 bases. CDR3 loop: CASRPRGGRETQYF. The CDR3 DNA reads as TGTGCCAGCAGGCCGAGGGGGGGAAGAGAGACCCAGTACTTC.

The chain links TRBV28 to TRBJ1-2, with TRBD1 matching over 7 bases. The CDR3 covers 17 residues. Germline CDR1 reads MDHEN; CDR2 reads SYDVKM. With V trimmed by 1 base and J by 1 base, 9 bases remained unmatched. The CDR3 sequence is CASSLSLGTDYNYGYTF. CDR3 nucleotide sequence: TGTGCCAGCAGTTTATCGCTGGGGACAGATTATAACTATGGCTACACCTTC.

The J gene is TRBJ2-2, the V gene TRBV27; D possibly corresponds to TRBD1 (6 bases). CDR1 is MNHEY and CDR2 is SMNVEV in the germline V gene (reference sequence). CDR3 length equals 15 residues. Deletions cut 5 bases from V and 7 bases from J, with 17 bases between. The CDR3 DNA sequence: TGTGCCAGCAGTCTCTCGACAGGCTCCTTCGGGGAGCTGTTTTTT. Protein sequence: CASSLSTGSFGELFF.

The count of this clone is one. The chain joins TRBV27 to TRBJ2-1; TRBD1 matches 8 bases. The junction had 8 bases not matched to a gene; V was cut back by 4 bases and J by 3 bases. The CDR3 contains 16 residues. From germline, CDR1 is MNHEY and CDR2 SMNVEV (reference sequence). CDR3 sequence reads: CASSSSGGLVYNEQFF. DNA for the CDR3: TGTGCCAGCAGTTCCTCAGGGGGCCTAGTCTACAATGAGCAGTTCTTC.

This clone was counted a single time. This chain connects TRBV5-1 to TRBJ1-2; D ambiguous. Trimming took 2 bases from V and 4 from J, leaving 15 bases between them. CDR3 length: 15 amino acids. CDR1 and CDR2 (germline): SGHRS, YFSETQ. The CDR3, as DNA: TGCGCCAGCAGCTTATCATCGCAAGGGAGCTATGGCTACACCTTC. Translating gives CASSLSSQGSYGYTF.

In its sample, this clone was seen a few times. The chain couples TRBV7-6 to TRBJ2-2; 8 bases are shared with TRBD2. The CDR3 sequence is 16 residues long. The trim removed 2 bases at V and 0 bases at J, leaving 2 bases unmatched. The germline V gene has CDR1 SGHVS and CDR2 FNYEAQ. The CDR3 region is CASSLSSGSNTGELFF. The DNA for the CDR3 is TGTGCCAGCAGCTTATCTAGCGGGTCGAACACCGGGGAGCTGTTTTTT.

The chain combines TRBV11-2 with TRBJ2-1; no reliable D call. The CDR3 is 15 residues long. The V and J ends lost 5 bases and 10 bases respectively, with 21 bases between them. Per the germline V gene, CDR1 is SGHAT and CDR2 is FQNNGV. CDR3 sequence: CASSRLTPYNAEQFF. The CDR3 bases are TGTGCCAGCAGCCGACTTACACCCTACAACGCGGAGCAGTTCTTC.